This record looks at one T cell receptor (beta chain) sequence and its context. The source of the sample is a study of blood T cell repertoires in COVID-19. As originally analysed: The authors estimated nucleated cell counts from reference gene primer amplification. Assay: immunoSEQ multiplex PCR; the TCRdb copy retains only in-frame clones and omits some. V and J calls and clone size are as listed in that table; D and trimming were resolved from the DNA. The data contain 140,000 to 150,000 clones, about three quarters of them singletons. Trimming left V 5 bases short and J 3 bases short, with 2 bases between. CDR1 and CDR2 (germline): MNHEY, SVGAGI. The CDR3 loop spans 11 amino acids.

This receptor was taken from a woman aged 60-75 years with acute or convalescent COVID-19. V usage is TRBV6-5 and J usage is TRBJ1-3; D unclear. The material sequenced was peripheral blood. The CDR3 DNA follows: TGTGCCAGCAGTCGTGGAAACACCATATATTTT. As protein: CASSRGNTIYF.